This T cell receptor (beta chain) was sequenced during a study of blood T cell repertoires in COVID-19. Per germline, CDR1 ENHRY and CDR2 SYGVKD. The CDR3 has 14 amino acids. The ends lost 6 bases at V and 7 bases at J; junction bases unmatched: 4. Seattle cases were enrolled at active infection and followed longitudinally. The assay was immunoSEQ multiplex PCR, and TCRdb's table has in-frame clones only and misses some. This repertoire shows some 200,000 clones, about 95% found once; its top ten account for 0.76%. Sequencing was carried out using peripheral blood. The clonotype originates from a man aged 25-45 years with COVID-19, enrolled during active disease. The J gene is TRBJ1-6, the V gene TRBV10-3; 9 bases fit TRBD1. This chain's CDR3 is CAISDRGDNSPLHF. The CDR3 bases are TGTGCCATCAGCGACAGGGGGGACAATTCACCCCTCCACTTT.